This T cell receptor (beta chain) was sequenced during a study of T cell repertoires in cytomegalovirus infection. This clonotype was seen ten or more times. TCRdb passed the reads through MiXCR, listing each CDR3 protein once. The sample yields about 300,000 distinct CDR3 sequences, roughly 9.3% seen once. The V and J ends lost 3 bases and 1 base respectively, with 13 bases between them. The CDR3 is made up of 14 amino acids. Germline V gene lookup returns CDR1 DFQATT and CDR2 SNEGSKA (reference sequence). What was sequenced was PBMCs. The chain employs TRBV20-1 and TRBJ2-7; unclear D gene. The TCR sequence derives from a human donor in good health (CMV status not recorded). Some clones in this sample may be carry-over from other donors' samples. The CDR3 reads CSARERLISYEQYF. The CDR3, as DNA: TGCAGTGCTAGGGAGAGGTTAATATCCTACGAGCAGTACTTC.